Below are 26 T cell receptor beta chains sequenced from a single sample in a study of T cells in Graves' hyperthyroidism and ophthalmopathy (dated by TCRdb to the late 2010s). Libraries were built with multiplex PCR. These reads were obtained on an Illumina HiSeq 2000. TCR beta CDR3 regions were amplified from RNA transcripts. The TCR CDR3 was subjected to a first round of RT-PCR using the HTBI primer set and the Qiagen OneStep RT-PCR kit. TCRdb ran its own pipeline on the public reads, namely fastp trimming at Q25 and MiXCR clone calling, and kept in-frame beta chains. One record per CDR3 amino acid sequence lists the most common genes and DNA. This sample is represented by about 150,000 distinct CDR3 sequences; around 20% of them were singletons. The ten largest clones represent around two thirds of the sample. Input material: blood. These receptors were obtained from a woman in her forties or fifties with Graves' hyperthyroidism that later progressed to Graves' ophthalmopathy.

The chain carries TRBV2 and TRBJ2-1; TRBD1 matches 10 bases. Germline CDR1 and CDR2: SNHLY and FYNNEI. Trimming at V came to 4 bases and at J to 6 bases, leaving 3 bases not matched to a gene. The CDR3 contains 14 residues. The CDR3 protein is CASSGTGGVNEQFF. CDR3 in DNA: TGTGCCAGCAGTGGGACAGGGGGGGTCAATGAGCAGTTCTTC. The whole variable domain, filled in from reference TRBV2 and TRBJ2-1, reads EPEVTQTPSHQVTQMGQEVILRCVPISNHLYFYWYRQILGQKVEFLVSFYNNEISEKSEIFDDQFSVERPDGSNFTLKIRSTKLEDSAMYFCASSGTGGVNEQFFGPGTRLTVL.

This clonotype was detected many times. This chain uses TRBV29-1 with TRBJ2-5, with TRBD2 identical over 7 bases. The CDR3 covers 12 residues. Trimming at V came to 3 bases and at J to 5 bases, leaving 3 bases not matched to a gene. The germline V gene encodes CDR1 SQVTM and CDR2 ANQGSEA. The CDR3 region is CSVEGGVETQYF. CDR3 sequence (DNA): TGCAGCGTTGAGGGGGGGGTGGAGACCCAGTACTTC.

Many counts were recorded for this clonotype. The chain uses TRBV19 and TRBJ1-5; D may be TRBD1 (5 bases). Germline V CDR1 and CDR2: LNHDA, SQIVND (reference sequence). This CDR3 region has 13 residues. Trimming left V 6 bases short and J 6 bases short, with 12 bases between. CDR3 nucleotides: TGTGCCAGTAGGGGACGTTTTGGTCAGCCCCAGCATTTT. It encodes CASRGRFGQPQHF.

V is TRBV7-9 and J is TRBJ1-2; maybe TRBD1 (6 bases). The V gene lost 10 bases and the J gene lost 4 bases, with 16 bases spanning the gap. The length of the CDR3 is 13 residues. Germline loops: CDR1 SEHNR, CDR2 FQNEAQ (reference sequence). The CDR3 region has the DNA TGTGCCACCCCCGCGGACAGTCTCTATGGCTACACCTTC. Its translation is CATPADSLYGYTF.

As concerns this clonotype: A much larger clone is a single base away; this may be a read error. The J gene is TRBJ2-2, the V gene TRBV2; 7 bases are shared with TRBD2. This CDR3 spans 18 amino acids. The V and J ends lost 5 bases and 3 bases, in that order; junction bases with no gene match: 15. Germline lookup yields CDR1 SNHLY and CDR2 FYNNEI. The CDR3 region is CASSFGRLADQDTGELFF. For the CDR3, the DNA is TGTGCCAGCAGTTTCGGTCGGCTAGCGGACCAGGACACCGGGGAGCTGTTTTTT. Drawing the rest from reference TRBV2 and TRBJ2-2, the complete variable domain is EPEVTQTPSHQVTQMGQEVILRCVPISNHLYFYWYRQILGQKVEFLVSFYNNEISEKSEIFDDQFSVERPDGSNFTLKIRSTKLEDSAMYFCASSFGRLADQDTGELFFGEGSRLTVL.

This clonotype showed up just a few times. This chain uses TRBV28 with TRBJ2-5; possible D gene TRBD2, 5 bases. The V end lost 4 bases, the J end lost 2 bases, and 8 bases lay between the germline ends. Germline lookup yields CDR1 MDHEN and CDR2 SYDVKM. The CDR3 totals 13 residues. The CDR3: CASSYSGQETQYF. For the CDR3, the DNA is TGTGCCAGCAGTTACAGCGGACAAGAGACCCAGTACTTC.

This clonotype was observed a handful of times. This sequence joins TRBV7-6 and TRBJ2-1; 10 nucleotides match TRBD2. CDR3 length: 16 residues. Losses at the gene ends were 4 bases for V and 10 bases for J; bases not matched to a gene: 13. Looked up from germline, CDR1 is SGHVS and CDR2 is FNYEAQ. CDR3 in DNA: TGTGCCAGCAGCTCCCATCGAGCGGGGGGGGGTCCAGAGCAGTTCTTC. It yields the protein CASSSHRAGGGPEQFF.

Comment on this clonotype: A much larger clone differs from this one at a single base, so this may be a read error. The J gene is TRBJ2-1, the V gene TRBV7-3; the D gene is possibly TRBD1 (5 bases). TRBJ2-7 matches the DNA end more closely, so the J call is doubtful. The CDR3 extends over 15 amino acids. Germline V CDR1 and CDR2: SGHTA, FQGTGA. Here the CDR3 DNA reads TGTGCCAGCAGCTTAGGGGCCGCCTCCTACAATGAGCAGTACTTC. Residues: CASSLGAASYNEQYF.

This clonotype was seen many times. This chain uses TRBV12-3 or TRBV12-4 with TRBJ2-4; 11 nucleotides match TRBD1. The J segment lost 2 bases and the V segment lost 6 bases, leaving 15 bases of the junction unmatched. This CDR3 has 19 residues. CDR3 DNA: TGTGCCAGCAGCACCGGGACAGGGGGGATCATTGAGTCCAAAAACATTCAGTACTTC. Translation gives CASSTGTGGIIESKNIQYF.

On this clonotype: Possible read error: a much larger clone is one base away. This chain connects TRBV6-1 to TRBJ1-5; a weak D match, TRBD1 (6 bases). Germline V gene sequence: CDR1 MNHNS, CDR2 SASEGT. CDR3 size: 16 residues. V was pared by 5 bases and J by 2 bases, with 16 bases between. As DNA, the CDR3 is TGTGCCAGCAGTCCGGATGTTGCAGGGGGCAATCAGCCCCAGCATTTT. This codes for CASSPDVAGGNQPQHF.

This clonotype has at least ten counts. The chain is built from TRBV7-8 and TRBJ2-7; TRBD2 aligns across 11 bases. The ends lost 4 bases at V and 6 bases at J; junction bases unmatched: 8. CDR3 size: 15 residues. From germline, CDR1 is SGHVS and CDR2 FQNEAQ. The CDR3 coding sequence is TGTGCCAGCAGCTCCTTACTAGCGGGAGAGAGCGAGCAGTACTTC. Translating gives CASSSLLAGESEQYF.

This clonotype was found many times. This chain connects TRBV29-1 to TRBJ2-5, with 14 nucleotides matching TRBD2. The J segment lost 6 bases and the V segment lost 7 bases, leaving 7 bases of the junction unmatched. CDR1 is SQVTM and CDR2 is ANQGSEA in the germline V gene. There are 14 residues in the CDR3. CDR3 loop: CSDPGLAGVKTQYF. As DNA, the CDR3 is TGCAGCGACCCGGGACTAGCGGGAGTAAAGACCCAGTACTTC.

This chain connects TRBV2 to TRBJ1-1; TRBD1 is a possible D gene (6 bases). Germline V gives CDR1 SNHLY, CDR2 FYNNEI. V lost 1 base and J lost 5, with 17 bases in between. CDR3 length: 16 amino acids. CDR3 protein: CASSEERRGAWTEAFF. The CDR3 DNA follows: TGTGCCAGCAGTGAAGAGCGTCGGGGGGCCTGGACTGAAGCTTTCTTT.

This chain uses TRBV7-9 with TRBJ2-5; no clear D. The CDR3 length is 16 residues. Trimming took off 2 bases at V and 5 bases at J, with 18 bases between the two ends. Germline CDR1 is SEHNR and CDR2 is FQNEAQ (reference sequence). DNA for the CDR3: TGTGCCAGCAGCTTAACCGGCGATACCCCCCAGGAGACCCAGTACTTC. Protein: CASSLTGDTPQETQYF. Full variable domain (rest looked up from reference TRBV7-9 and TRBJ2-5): DTGVSQNPRHKITKRGQNVTFRCDPISEHNRLYWYRQTLGQGPEFLTYFQNEAQLEKSRLLSDRFSAERPKGSFSTLEIQRTEQGDSAMYLCASSLTGDTPQETQYFGPGTRLLVL.

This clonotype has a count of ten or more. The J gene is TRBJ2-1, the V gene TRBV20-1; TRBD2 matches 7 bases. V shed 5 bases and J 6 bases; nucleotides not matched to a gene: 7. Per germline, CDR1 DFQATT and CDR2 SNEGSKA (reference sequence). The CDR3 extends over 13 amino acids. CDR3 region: CSAGWGGSNEQFF. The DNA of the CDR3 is TGCAGTGCTGGTTGGGGAGGGAGCAATGAGCAGTTCTTC.

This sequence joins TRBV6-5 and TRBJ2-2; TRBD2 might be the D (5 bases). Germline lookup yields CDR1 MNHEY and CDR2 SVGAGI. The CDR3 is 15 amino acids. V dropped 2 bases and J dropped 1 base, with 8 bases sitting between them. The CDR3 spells CASSYALGNTGELFF. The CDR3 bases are TGTGCCAGCAGTTACGCACTAGGGAACACCGGGGAGCTGTTTTTT.

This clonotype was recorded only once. DNA for the CDR3: TGTGCCAGACAGTCCCCAGGGGGCTCCAGTGGCTACACCTTC. Amino acid sequence: CARQSPGGSSGYTF. The chain carries TRBV2 and TRBJ1-2; 8 nucleotides match TRBD1. The V gene end was trimmed by 9 bases and the J gene end by 7 bases; junction bases not matched to a gene: 13. The CDR3 is 14 amino acids. CDR1 is SNHLY, CDR2 FYNNEI, per germline.

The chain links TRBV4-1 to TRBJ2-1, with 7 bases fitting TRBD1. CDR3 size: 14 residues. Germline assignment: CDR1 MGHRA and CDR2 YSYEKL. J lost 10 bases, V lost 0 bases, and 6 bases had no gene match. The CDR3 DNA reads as TGCGCCAGCAGCCAAGAGGCAGGGGGTAGCGAGCAGTTCTTC. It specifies CASSQEAGGSEQFF.

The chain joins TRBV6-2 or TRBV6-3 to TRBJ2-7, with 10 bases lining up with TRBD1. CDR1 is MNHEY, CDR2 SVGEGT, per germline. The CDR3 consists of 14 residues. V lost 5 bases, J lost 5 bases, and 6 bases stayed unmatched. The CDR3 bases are TGTGCCAGCAGTAACCGGGACAGGGGCCACGAGCAGTACTTC. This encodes CASSNRDRGHEQYF.

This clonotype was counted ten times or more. The DNA for the CDR3 is TGTGCCAGCAGTTTTGCAGGGGCGCATGAGCAGTTCTTC. It translates to CASSFAGAHEQFF. The chain has TRBV28 and TRBJ2-1, with D possibly TRBD1 on 6 matching bases. CDR3 size: 13 residues. V was clipped by 3 bases and J by 8 bases, with 11 bases between them. Germline V gives CDR1 MDHEN, CDR2 SYDVKM.

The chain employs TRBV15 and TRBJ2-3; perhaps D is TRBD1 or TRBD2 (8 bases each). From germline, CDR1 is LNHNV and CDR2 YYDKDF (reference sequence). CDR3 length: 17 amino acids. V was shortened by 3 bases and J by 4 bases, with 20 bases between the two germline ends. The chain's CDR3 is CATSRRQGTSASDTQYF. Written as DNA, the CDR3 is TGTGCCACCAGCAGGCGACAGGGGACTAGTGCCTCAGATACGCAGTATTTT. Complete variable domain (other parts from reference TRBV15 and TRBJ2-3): DAMVIQNPRYQVTQFGKPVTLSCSQTLNHNVMYWYQQKSSQAPKLLFHYYDKDFNNEADTPDNFQSRRPNTSFCFLDIRSPGLGDTAMYLCATSRRQGTSASDTQYFGPGTRLTVL.

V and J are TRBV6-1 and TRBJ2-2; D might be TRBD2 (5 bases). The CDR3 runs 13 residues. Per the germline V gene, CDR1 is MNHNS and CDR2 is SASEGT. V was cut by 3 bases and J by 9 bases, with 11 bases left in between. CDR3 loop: CASSDRGFRELFF. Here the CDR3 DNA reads TGTGCCAGCAGTGACCGGGGATTCCGGGAGCTGTTTTTT.

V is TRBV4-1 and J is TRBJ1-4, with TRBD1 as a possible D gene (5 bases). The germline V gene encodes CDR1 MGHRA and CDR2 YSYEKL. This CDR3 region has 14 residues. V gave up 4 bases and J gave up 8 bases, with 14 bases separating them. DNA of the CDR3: TGCGCCAGCAGCCTCGGATGGGGCGACGAAAAACTGTTTTTT. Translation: CASSLGWGDEKLFF.

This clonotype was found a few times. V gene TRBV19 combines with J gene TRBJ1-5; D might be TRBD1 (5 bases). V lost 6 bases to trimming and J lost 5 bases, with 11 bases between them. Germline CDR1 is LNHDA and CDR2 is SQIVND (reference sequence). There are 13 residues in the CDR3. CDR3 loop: CASSGTGYQPQHF. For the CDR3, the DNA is TGTGCCAGTAGCGGGACGGGGTATCAGCCCCAGCATTTT.

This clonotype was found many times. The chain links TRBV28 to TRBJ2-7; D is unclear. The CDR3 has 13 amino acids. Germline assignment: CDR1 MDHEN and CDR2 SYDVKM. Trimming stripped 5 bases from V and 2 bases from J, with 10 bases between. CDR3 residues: CASSMQVTYEQYF. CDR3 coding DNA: TGTGCCAGCAGTATGCAGGTCACCTACGAGCAGTACTTC.

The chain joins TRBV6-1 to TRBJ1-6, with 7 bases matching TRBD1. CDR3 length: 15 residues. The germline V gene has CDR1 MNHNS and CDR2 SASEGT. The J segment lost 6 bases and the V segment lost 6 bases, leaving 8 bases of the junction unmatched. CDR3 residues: CASSPTGAGNSPLHF. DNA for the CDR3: TGTGCCAGCAGCCCCACAGGGGCTGGTAATTCACCCCTCCACTTT.